This T cell receptor (beta chain) appears in the sequencing data of a study of response to subunit inactivated influenza vaccine. Trimming removed 6 bases from V and 6 bases from J, with 15 bases in between. Germline CDR1 and CDR2: MNHEY and SVGEGT. CDR3 size: 14 residues. TCRdb independently ran MiXCR on the RT-PCR reads; one entry per CDR3 protein. The profile shows roughly 650,000 distinct CDR3 sequences, about a sixth of them singletons. Study results and caveats: Authors proposed each seasonal influenza vaccination draws in few new T cells.

As concerns this clonotype: The antigen remains undetermined.

The specimen was PBMCs from blood, collected 11 to 12 days after vaccination. This TCR was sampled from a man between 45 and 60 years old who received an inactivated influenza vaccine. V usage is TRBV6-2 or TRBV6-3 and J usage is TRBJ2-1; D may be TRBD1 (6 bases). In DNA, the CDR3 is TGTGCCAGCAGCCCTGGGGGCGGAACCAATGAGCAGTTCTTC. Its protein is CASSPGGGTNEQFF.